The clone carrying this T cell receptor (beta chain) was detected a few times. Its antigen is not identified. From germline, CDR1 is MNHEY and CDR2 SVGAGI. The germline V and J ends were trimmed by 0 bases and 5 bases, with 12 bases remaining between them. CDR3 length: 15 amino acids. The entirety of the isolated RNA underwent reverse transcription, so expressed TCRB transcripts were sequenced. About 3.7 million reads, on average, came from each naive, central memory and regulatory T cell sample. Profiled with immunoSEQ multiplex PCR; TCRdb holds only in-frame clones, not every one. Of around 500,000 clones listed, roughly 10% are singletons. The data were taken from a study of beta chain features in type 1 diabetes. CD45RO/CCR7/CD25/CD127/CD95/CD27 staining was used to isolate CD4+ naive, central memory, regulatory and stem cell-like memory cells by sorting. Points from the study as a whole: The study found moderately but significantly shorter TCRB CDR3s in all four CD4+ subsets of Type 1 diabetes patients. Lower insertion and higher deletion counts appeared at VDJ junctions in type 1 diabetes patients.

This clonotype was obtained from a woman aged 18-29 years in good health. The chain carries TRBV6-5 and TRBJ2-3; D possibly corresponds to TRBD2 (6 bases). Sequenced material: naive CD4+ T cells from blood. Here the CDR3 DNA reads TGTGCCAGCAGTTACTCCACTAGCTCCAGAGATACGCAGTATTTT. It encodes CASSYSTSSRDTQYF.